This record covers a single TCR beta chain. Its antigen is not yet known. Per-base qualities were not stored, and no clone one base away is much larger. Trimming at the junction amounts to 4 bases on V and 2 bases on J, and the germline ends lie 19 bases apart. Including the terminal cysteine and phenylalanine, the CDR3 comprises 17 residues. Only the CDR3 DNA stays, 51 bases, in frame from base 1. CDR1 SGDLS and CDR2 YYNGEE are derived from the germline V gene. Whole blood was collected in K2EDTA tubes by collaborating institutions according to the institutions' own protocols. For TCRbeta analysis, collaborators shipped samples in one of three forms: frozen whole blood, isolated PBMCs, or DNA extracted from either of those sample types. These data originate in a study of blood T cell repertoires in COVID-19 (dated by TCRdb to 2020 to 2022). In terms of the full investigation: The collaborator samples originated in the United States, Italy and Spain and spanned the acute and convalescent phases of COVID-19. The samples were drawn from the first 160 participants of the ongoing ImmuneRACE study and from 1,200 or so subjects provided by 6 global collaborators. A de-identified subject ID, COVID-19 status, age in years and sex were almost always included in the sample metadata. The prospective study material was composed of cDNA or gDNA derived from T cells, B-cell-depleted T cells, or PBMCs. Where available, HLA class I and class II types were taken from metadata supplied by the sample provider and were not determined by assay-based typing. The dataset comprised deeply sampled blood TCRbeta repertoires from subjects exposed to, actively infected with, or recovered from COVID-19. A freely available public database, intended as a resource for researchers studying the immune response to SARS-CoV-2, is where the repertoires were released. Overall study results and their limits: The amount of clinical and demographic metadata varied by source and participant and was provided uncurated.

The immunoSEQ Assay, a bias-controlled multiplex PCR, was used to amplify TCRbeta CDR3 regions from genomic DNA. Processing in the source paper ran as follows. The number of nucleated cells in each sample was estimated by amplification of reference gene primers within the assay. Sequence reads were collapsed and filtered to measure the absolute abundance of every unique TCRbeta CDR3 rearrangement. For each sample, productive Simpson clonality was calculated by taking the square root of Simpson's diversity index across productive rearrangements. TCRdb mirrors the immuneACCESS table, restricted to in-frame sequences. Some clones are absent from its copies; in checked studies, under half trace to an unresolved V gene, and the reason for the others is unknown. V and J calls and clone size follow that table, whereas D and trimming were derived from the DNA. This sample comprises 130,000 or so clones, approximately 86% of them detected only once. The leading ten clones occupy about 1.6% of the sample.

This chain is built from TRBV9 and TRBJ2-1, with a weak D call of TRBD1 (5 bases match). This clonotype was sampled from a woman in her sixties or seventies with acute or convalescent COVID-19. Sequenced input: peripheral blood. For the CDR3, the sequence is CASSISLGQGTYNEQFF. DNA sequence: TGTGCCAGCAGCATCTCCCTGGGGCAGGGTACCTACAATGAGCAGTTCTTC.